These 13 T cell receptor beta chains came from one sample sequenced in a study of T cells in Graves' hyperthyroidism and ophthalmopathy. What was amplified from RNA transcripts were TCR beta CDR3 regions. The HTBI primer set was used in a first-round RT-PCR of the TCR CDR3. TCRdb processed the multiplex PCR reads anew with MiXCR; each CDR3 protein has one entry. The sample shows 500,000 to 550,000 distinct CDR3 sequences, less than 25% of them seen only once. Sequencing was carried out using blood. The receptors here all came from a man aged 18-30 years with Graves' hyperthyroidism.

At least ten counts were recorded for this clonotype. The chain couples TRBV6-5 to TRBJ2-5; the D gene could be TRBD1 or TRBD2 (5 bases each). Germline CDR1 and CDR2: MNHEY and SVGAGI. V was shortened by 4 bases and J by 0 bases, with 12 bases between the two germline ends. This CDR3 is built from 15 residues. CDR3 sequence (DNA): TGTGCCAGCAGTTCGAAAGGGACGTACCAAGAGACCCAGTACTTC. This encodes CASSSKGTYQETQYF.

The table lists this clonotype with many counts. This chain uses TRBV4-1 with TRBJ1-1; tentative D call: TRBD1 (5 bases). CDR3 size: 16 residues. V lost 3 bases to trimming and J lost 4 bases, with 18 bases between them. Germline assignment: CDR1 MGHRA and CDR2 YSYEKL. The CDR3 loop is CASSHPRGGRITEAFF. CDR3 DNA: TGCGCCAGCAGCCACCCCCGTGGGGGGAGAATCACTGAAGCTTTCTTT.

This chain uses TRBV6-5 with TRBJ1-2; 8 positions match TRBD1. The germline CDR1 and CDR2 sequences are MNHEY and SVGAGI. CDR3 length: 16 amino acids. The V segment lost 2 bases and the J segment 1 base; nucleotides outside the gene matches: 6. The CDR3 reads CASSYDQGAFNYGYTF. The CDR3 bases are TGTGCCAGCAGTTACGATCAGGGGGCCTTTAACTATGGCTACACCTTC.

The rearrangement joins TRBV30 to TRBJ2-5; tentative D call: TRBD1 (5 bases). The CDR3 spans 11 residues. The germline V gene encodes CDR1 GTSNPN and CDR2 SVGIG (reference sequence). V lost 5 bases to trimming and J lost 5 bases, with 9 bases between them. This chain's CDR3 is CAWGQGETQYF. The CDR3 bases are TGTGCCTGGGGTCAGGGTGAGACCCAGTACTTC.

This clonotype was observed at least ten times. V and J are TRBV11-1 and TRBJ1-2; D is unresolved. V lost 0 bases and J 4 bases, leaving 21 bases between the germline ends. Looked up from germline, CDR1 is SGHAT and CDR2 is FQDESV (reference sequence). The CDR3 runs 18 residues. The CDR3 DNA follows: TGTGCCAGCAGCTTAGCACCCAAACACGCGGCAGGTGGCTATGGCTACACCTTC. Translation: CASSLAPKHAAGGYGYTF.

This rearrangement joins TRBV11-2 to TRBJ1-1, with TRBD1 identical over 7 bases. Trimming removed 5 bases from V and 1 base from J; junction bases left unmatched: 10. Germline V lookup: CDR1 SGHAT, CDR2 FQNNGV. This CDR3 has 16 residues. The CDR3 loop is CASSQGVWTGNTEAFF. In DNA form, the CDR3 reads TGTGCCAGCAGCCAAGGAGTGTGGACAGGGAACACTGAAGCTTTCTTT. Together with reference TRBV11-2 and TRBJ1-1, the CDR3 gives the full variable domain: EAGVAQSPRYKIIEKRQSVAFWCNPISGHATLYWYQQILGQGPKLLIQFQNNGVVDDSQLPKDRFSAERLKGVDSTLKIQPAKLEDSAVYLCASSQGVWTGNTEAFFGQGTRLTVV.

This clonotype was recorded many times. This rearrangement joins TRBV6-1 to TRBJ1-2; D possibly corresponds to TRBD1 (6 bases). CDR3 length: 16 amino acids. The V gene lost 2 bases and the J gene lost 8 bases, with 21 bases spanning the gap. The V gene's germline CDR1 is MNHNS and CDR2 SASEGT. CDR3 sequence reads: CASSEWGRAGSLGYTF. CDR3 DNA sequence: TGTGCCAGCAGTGAATGGGGGCGAGCGGGGTCCCTCGGCTACACCTTC.

The sample holds many counts of this clonotype. V usage is TRBV20-1 and J usage is TRBJ1-1; the D gene is possibly TRBD1 (6 bases). There are 16 residues in the CDR3. From germline, CDR1 is DFQATT and CDR2 SNEGSKA (reference sequence). V shed 5 bases and J shed 0 bases, with 19 bases lying between them. CDR3 coding DNA: TGCAGTGCTGTTCCCCGGCCGGGGGGCATGAACACTGAAGCTTTCTTT. Protein sequence: CSAVPRPGGMNTEAFF.

V and J are TRBV6-5 and TRBJ1-2, with a weak D call TRBD1 (5 bases). The germline gives CDR1 MNHEY, CDR2 SVGAGI. This CDR3 comprises 17 residues. V was shortened by 0 bases and J by 2 bases, with 16 bases between the two germline ends. The DNA of the CDR3 is TGTGCCAGCAGTTACTCGACTCTGGAGCAGGGCAACTATGGCTACACCTTC. Translating gives CASSYSTLEQGNYGYTF.

The sample holds many counts of this clonotype. The chain is built from TRBV24-1 and TRBJ2-7; 7 positions agree with TRBD1. This CDR3 spans 13 amino acids. Germline V CDR1 and CDR2: KGHDR, SFDVKD. V lost 9 bases to trimming and J lost 6 bases; unmatched junction nucleotides: 10. The DNA of the CDR3 is TGTGCCACCTCCACCGGGACAGATTTCGAGCAGTACTTC. Protein sequence: CATSTGTDFEQYF.

This clonotype appeared many times. This chain links TRBV20-1 with TRBJ1-1; TRBD1 agrees at 7 bases. V lost 5 bases to trimming and J lost 0 bases; unmatched junction nucleotides: 3. Per germline, CDR1 DFQATT and CDR2 SNEGSKA (reference sequence). The length of the CDR3 is 13 residues. The CDR3: CSAVQGMNTEAFF. Here the CDR3 DNA reads TGCAGTGCTGTACAGGGGATGAACACTGAAGCTTTCTTT.

The table lists this clonotype with many counts. This rearrangement joins TRBV2 to TRBJ1-1; 7 bases fit TRBD1. There are 16 residues in the CDR3. V shed 3 bases, J shed 3 bases, and the junction held 10 bases outside the gene matches. Germline assignment: CDR1 SNHLY and CDR2 FYNNEI. The CDR3, as DNA: TGTGCCAGCAGTGACACAGGGGAGGTGGCGGACACTGAAGCTTTCTTT. This sequence encodes CASSDTGEVADTEAFF.

This clonotype appeared many times. The rearrangement joins TRBV29-1 to TRBJ2-5, with 10 positions matching TRBD2. This CDR3 has 17 amino acids. The germline V gene encodes CDR1 SQVTM and CDR2 ANQGSEA. Trimming removed 1 base from V and 0 bases from J; junction bases left unmatched: 8. CDR3 residues: CSVEGLAGATYQETQYF. CDR3 bases: TGCAGCGTTGAAGGGCTAGCGGGGGCCACGTACCAAGAGACCCAGTACTTC.